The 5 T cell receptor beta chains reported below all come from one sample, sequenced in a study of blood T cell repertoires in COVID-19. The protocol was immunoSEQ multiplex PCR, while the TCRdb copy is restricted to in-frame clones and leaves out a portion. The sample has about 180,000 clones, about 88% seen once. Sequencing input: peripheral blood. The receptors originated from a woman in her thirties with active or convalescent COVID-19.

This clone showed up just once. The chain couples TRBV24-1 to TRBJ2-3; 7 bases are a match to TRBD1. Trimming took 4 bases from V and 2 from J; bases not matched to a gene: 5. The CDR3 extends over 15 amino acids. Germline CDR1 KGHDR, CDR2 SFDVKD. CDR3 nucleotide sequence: TGTGCCACCAGTGAGAGACAGGGAAACACAGATACGCAGTATTTT. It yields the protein CATSERQGNTDTQYF.

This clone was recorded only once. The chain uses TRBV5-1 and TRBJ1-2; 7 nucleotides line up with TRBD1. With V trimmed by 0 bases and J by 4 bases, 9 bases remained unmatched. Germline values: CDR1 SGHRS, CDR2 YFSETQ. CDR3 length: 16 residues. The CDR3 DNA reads TGCGCCAGCAGCTTGGCGACAGGGCCCGCGAGCTATGGCTACACCTTC. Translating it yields CASSLATGPASYGYTF. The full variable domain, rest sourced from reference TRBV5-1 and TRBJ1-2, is KAGVTQTPRYLIKTRGQQVTLSCSPISGHRSVSWYQQTPGQGLQFLFEYFSETQRNKGNFPGRFSGRQFSNSRSEMNVSTLELGDSALYLCASSLATGPASYGYTFGSGTRLTVV.

Here the CDR3 DNA reads TGTGCCAGCAGCTTATTGGCAATCGGGGAGCTGTTTTTT. It yields the protein CASSLLAIGELFF. V and J are TRBV11-2 and TRBJ2-2; no clear D. The CDR3 covers 13 residues. Trimming removed 2 bases at V and 7 bases at J, with 8 bases between. Per germline, CDR1 SGHAT and CDR2 FQNNGV.

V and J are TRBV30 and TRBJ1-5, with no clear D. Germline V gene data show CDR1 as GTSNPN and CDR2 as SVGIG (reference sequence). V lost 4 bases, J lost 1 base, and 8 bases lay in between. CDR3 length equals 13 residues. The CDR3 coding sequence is TGTGCCTGGACCATGGGCAGCAATCAGCCCCAGCATTTT. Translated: CAWTMGSNQPQHF.

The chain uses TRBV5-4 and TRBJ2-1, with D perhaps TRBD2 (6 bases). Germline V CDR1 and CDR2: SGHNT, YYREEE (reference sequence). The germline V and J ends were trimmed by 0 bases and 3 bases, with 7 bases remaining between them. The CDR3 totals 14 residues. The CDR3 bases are TGTGCCAGCAGCTTGGGGGGGGTCTACAATGAGCAGTTCTTC. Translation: CASSLGGVYNEQFF.